The T cell receptor (beta chain) under discussion was sequenced for a study of regulatory T cells in long-lasting Graves disease. Study-wide context: In persistent Graves' disease, antithyroid drugs had been taken for over 5 years and TSH receptor antibodies stayed positive.

This CDR3 is 14 amino acids long. V gave up 6 bases and J gave up 4 bases; unmatched junction bases: 8. Germline-derived CDR1 and CDR2 are SNHLY and FYNNEI. This clonotype has ten or more counts. Time point meaning: persistent/refractory GD, antithyroid drugs over 5 years with positive TRAb. The authors made the TCR library using RNA they extracted from PBMCs. Graves' disease diagnosis was established per American Thyroid Association guidelines. Combining iRepertoire HTBI primers with Arm-PCR of CDR3 regions, the authors built TCR beta libraries. Source study methods: Identified across the samples were fewer than 70 TRBV segments and about 14 TRBJ segments. TCRdb fed the multiplex PCR reads into MiXCR, producing one record per CDR3 protein. It is TCRdb's table, rather than the study itself, that gives the V and J calls and clone size. Of approximately 440,000 distinct CDR3 sequences listed, about 25% are singletons.

V usage is TRBV2 and J usage is TRBJ1-2; 7 bases agree with TRBD1. The TCR comes from a female donor with Graves disease. The source was peripheral blood mononuclear cells (PBMCs), collected when the disease was refractory, from a patient treated with antithyroid drugs. CDR3 nucleotide sequence: TGTGCCAGCAGGGTCACAGGGGCCGGCTATGGCTACACCTTC. This sequence encodes CASRVTGAGYGYTF. Full variable domain (outside the CDR3, taken from reference TRBV2 and TRBJ1-2): EPEVTQTPSHQVTQMGQEVILRCVPISNHLYFYWYRQILGQKVEFLVSFYNNEISEKSEIFDDQFSVERPDGSNFTLKIRSTKLEDSAMYFCASRVTGAGYGYTFGSGTRLTVV.